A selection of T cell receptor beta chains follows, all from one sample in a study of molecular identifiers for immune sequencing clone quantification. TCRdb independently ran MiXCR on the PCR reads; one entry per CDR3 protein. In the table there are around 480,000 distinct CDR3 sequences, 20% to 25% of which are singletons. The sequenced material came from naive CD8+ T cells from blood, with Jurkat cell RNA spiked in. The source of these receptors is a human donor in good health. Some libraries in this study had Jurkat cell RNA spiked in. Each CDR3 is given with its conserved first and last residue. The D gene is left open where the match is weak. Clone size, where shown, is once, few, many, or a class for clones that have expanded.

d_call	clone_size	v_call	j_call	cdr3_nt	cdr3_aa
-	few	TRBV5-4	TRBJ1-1	TGTGCCAGCAGCTTTCAAGGGACGGTTGAAGCTTTCTTT	CASSFQGTVEAFF
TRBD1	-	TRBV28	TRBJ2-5	TGTGCCAGCAGTCCAGGGACAGGCGCGCTGGGGACCCAGTACTTC	CASSPGTGALGTQYF
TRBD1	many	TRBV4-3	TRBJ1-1	TGCGCCAGCAGCCTGGGACAGGGTGGGGTTGGGACTGAAGCTTTCTTT	CASSLGQGGVGTEAFF
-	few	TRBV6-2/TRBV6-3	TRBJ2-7	TGTGCCAGCAGTCCCTCCGAGAGGCGCGAGCAGTACTTC	CASSPSERREQYF
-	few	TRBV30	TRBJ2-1	TGTGCCTGGACGGGCGGAAACAATGAGCAGTTCTTC	CAWTGGNNEQFF
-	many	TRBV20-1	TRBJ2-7	TGCAGTGCTCGCTGGGACTCTAACTCCTACGAGCAGTACTTC	CSARWDSNSYEQYF
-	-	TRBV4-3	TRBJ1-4	TGCGCCAGCAGCCAACTTTATAGGGGGGGAAATGAAAAACTGTTTTTT	CASSQLYRGGNEKLFF
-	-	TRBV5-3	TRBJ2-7	TGTGCCAGCAGCTTGGACAACACCGCGAGCTCCTACGAGCAGTACTTC	CASSLDNTASSYEQYF
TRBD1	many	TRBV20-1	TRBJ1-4	TGCAGTGCTCGCTCACAGGGGGAACTGTTTTTT	CSARSQGELFF
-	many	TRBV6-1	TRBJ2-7	TGTGCCAGCAGTGAAGCGCTTCAGGGCATAGACTACGAGCAGTACTTC	CASSEALQGIDYEQYF
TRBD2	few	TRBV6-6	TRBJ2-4	TGTGCCAGCAGGCACGGGACTAGCGGGCCTCAGTACTTC	CASRHGTSGPQYF
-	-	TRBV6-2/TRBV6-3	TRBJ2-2	TGTGCCAGCAGTTACGAGGACCCCTACAGCCGTACCGGGGAGCTGTTTTTT	CASSYEDPYSRTGELFF
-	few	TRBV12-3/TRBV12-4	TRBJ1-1	TGTGCCAGCAGTTTGTACAGGGAGGTGAACACTGAAGCTTTCTTT	CASSLYREVNTEAFF
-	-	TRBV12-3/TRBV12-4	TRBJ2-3	TGTGCCAGCAGTTTTGTGGGCTCAGATACGCAGTATTTT	CASSFVGSDTQYF
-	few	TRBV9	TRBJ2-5	TGCGCCAGCAGCGTAGGGCTGAGCCAAGAGACCCAGTACTTC	CASSVGLSQETQYF
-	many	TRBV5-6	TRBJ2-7	TGTGCCAGCAGCTTGGGGCGGTCCGAGCAGTACTTC	CASSLGRSEQYF
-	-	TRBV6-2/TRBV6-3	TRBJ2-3	TGTGCCAGCGCACTGACGGAGGGGCGGGGAGATACGCAGTATTTT	CASALTEGRGDTQYF
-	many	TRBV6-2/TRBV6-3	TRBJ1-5	TGTGCCAGCAGTTACCCGGAAAATCAGCCCCAGCATTTT	CASSYPENQPQHF
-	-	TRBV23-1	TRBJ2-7	TGCGCCAGCAGTCAAGCTTTCGCAGGGGGGGACGAGCAGTACTTC	CASSQAFAGGDEQYF
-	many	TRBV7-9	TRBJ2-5	TGTGCCAGCAGCTCCGCCACCGGGACCCAAGAGACCCAGTACTTC	CASSSATGTQETQYF
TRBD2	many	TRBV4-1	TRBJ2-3	TGCGCCAGCAGCCAAAGACTAGCGGGGGCCGCCGGTACGCAGTATTTT	CASSQRLAGAAGTQYF
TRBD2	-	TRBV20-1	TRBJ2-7	TGCAGTGCTAGACCAACTAGCGGCCCCTACGAGCAGTACTTC	CSARPTSGPYEQYF
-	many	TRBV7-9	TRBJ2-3	TGTGCCAGCAGCTTAGCGCGCGGCACAGATACGCAGTATTTT	CASSLARGTDTQYF
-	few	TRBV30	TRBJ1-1	TGTGCCTGGAGTGAGGGCGTCGGGGCTAACACTGAAGCTTTCTTT	CAWSEGVGANTEAFF
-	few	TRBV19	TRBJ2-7	TGTGCCAGTAGTACAGCGTGGGACGGAGACTACGAGCAGTACTTC	CASSTAWDGDYEQYF
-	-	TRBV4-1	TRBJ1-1	TGCGCCAGCAGCCAACTAGGACGGTTGAACACTGAAGCTTTCTTT	CASSQLGRLNTEAFF
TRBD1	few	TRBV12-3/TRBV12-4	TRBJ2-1	TGTGCCAGCAGTCCCGAGGGGACAGGGGATCATGAGCAGTTCTTC	CASSPEGTGDHEQFF
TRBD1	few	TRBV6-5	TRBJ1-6	TGTGCCAGCAGCAAGACCGGGACAGGAGTCAGCTCCTATAATTCACCCCTCCACTTT	CASSKTGTGVSSYNSPLHF
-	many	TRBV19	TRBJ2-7	TGTGCCAGTAGTATAGCCGGGAGCTCCGACGAGCAGTACTTC	CASSIAGSSDEQYF
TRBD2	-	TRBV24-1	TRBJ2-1	TGTGCCACCAGTGATTCGGGACTAGCGGGAGCCGCGAGCTCCTACAATGAGCAGTTCTTC	CATSDSGLAGAASSYNEQFF
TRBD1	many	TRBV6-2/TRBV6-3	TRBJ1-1	TGTGCCAGCAGTTACACCCGGACAGGTAACACTGAAGCTTTCTTT	CASSYTRTGNTEAFF
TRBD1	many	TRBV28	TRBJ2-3	TGTGCCAGCAGTCTCGGACAGGCGACTACAGATACGCAGTATTTT	CASSLGQATTDTQYF
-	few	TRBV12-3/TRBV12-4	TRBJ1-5	TGTGCCAGCAGCCCCGGCGAGGAGAGCAATCAGCCCCAGCATTTT	CASSPGEESNQPQHF
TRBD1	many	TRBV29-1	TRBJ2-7	TGCAGCGTAGGACAGGGAGACTCCTACGAGCAGTACTTC	CSVGQGDSYEQYF
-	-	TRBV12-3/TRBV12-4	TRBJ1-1	TGTGCCAGCAGTCCCGATTGGGGGGGCACTGAAGCTTTCTTT	CASSPDWGGTEAFF
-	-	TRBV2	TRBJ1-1	TGTGCCAGCAGTGCACAGCTGAACACTGAAGCTTTCTTT	CASSAQLNTEAFF
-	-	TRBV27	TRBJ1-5	TGTGCCAGCAGCACTTTACCGGGACTTCTTAGCAATCTGCCCCAGCATTTT	CASSTLPGLLSNLPQHF
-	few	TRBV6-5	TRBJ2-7	TGTGCCAGCAGAGAGGCAGGCACCTACGAGCAGTACTTC	CASREAGTYEQYF
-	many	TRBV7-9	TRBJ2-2	TGTGCCAGCAGCTTCCACTCTACCTATATTACCGGGGAGCTGTTTTTT	CASSFHSTYITGELFF
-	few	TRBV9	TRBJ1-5	TGTGCCAGCAGCGCGGGACCGACGGGCAATCAGCCCCAGCATTTT	CASSAGPTGNQPQHF
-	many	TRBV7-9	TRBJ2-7	TGTGCCAGCAGCTTAGTTTTAGGATCCGAGCAGTACTTC	CASSLVLGSEQYF
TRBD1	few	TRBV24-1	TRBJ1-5	TGTGCCACCAGTGATGGGACAGCCGATAGCAATCAGCCCCAGCATTTT	CATSDGTADSNQPQHF
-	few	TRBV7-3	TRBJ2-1	TGTGCCAGCAGCCACACAGGGTCCGATGAGCAGTTCTTC	CASSHTGSDEQFF
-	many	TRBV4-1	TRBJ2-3	TGCGCCAGCAGCCAAGAGGGGAGGAGCACAGATACGCAGTATTTT	CASSQEGRSTDTQYF
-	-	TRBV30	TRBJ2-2	TGTGCCTGGAGTATAGTTCACGGGGAGCTGTTTTTT	CAWSIVHGELFF
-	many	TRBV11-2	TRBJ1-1	TGTGCCAGCAGCTTAGACCGGTACAGGAACACTGAAGCTTTCTTT	CASSLDRYRNTEAFF
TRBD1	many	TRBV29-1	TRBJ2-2	TGCAGCGTTGGGACAGGGGGCCCCGGGGAGCTGTTTTTT	CSVGTGGPGELFF
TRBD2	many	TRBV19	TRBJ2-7	TGTGCCAGTAGTGTTAGCGGGAGCTCCTACGAGCAGTACTTC	CASSVSGSSYEQYF
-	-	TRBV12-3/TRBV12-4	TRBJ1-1	TGTGCCAGCAGAACAATGGATTACCTCAACACTGAAGCTTTCTTT	CASRTMDYLNTEAFF
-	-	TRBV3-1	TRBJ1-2	TGTGCCAGCAGCCAAGGTCCAGGGGTGATCTATGGCTACACCTTC	CASSQGPGVIYGYTF
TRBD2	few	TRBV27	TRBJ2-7	TGTGCCAGCAAGAAGGGACTAGGGCCCTACGAGCAGTACTTC	CASKKGLGPYEQYF
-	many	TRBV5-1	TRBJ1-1	TGCGCCAGCAGTAGTCCTACAGGTACAAGAACTATGAACACTGAAGCTTTCTTT	CASSSPTGTRTMNTEAFF
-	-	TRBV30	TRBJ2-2	TGTGCCGCGGGCCTGTGGGGAGGTGCGAACACCGGGGAGCTGTTTTTT	CAAGLWGGANTGELFF
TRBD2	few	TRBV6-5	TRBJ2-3	TGTGCCAGCAGCAAGGGGAGGGGAAGCACAGATACGCAGTATTTT	CASSKGRGSTDTQYF
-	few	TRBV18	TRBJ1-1	TGTGCCAGCTCACCGGAGAAGGTACAGGGGAACACTGAAGCTTTCTTT	CASSPEKVQGNTEAFF
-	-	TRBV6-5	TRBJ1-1	TGTGCCACCAGTCTATACCCACACAACACTGAAGCTTTCTTT	CATSLYPHNTEAFF
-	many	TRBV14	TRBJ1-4	TGTGCCAGCAAGCGCGAAAAACTGTTTTTT	CASKREKLFF
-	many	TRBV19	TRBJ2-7	TGTGCCAGTAGTATAGACGTCATCGGGACCCGAGACTACGAGCAGTACTTC	CASSIDVIGTRDYEQYF
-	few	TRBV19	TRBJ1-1	TGTGCCAGTAGGGCAGCTGAAGCTTTCTTT	CASRAAEAFF